The rows below give T cell receptor beta chains drawn from one sample of a study of control samples from healthy donors and cancer patients. The table came from immunoSEQ multiplex PCR; TCRdb's copy has only in-frame clones and leaves some out. Seen here are 100,000 to 150,000 clones, over 75% observed once, and the top ten hold roughly 2.7%. What was sequenced was blood. These receptors were obtained from a middle-aged man in good health. CDR3s include the opening cysteine and the closing phenylalanine or tryptophan. Fields, in order: J gene, V gene, D gene, clone size, CDR3 DNA, CDR3 protein. A D gene is named only where the DNA matches it firmly. Rows may omit the clone size; those that give it use once, few, many or a size class.

TRBJ1-2 | TRBV15 | - | - | TGTGCCACCAGCAGGAGGACACCGGGAGACTATGGCTACACCTTC | CATSRRTPGDYGYTF
TRBJ2-5 | TRBV5-1 | TRBD2 | - | TGCGCCAGCAGCCCCCGCGGGGGTCCTCAAGAGACCCAGTACTTC | CASSPRGGPQETQYF
TRBJ2-2 | TRBV5-5 | TRBD2 | - | TGTGCCAGCAGCTTGGTAGCGGGGGGCTTCACCGGGGAGCTGTTTTTT | CASSLVAGGFTGELFF
TRBJ1-1 | TRBV19 | - | - | TGTGCCAGTAGCCTGTCCGGCGTCGGGAACACTGAAGCTTTCTTT | CASSLSGVGNTEAFF
TRBJ2-2 | TRBV6-1 | - | - | TGTGCCAGCAGTGAAGCAGGGGGGGCCGTGACCGGGGAGCTGTTTTTT | CASSEAGGAVTGELFF
TRBJ1-2 | TRBV5-1 | - | - | TGCGCCAGCAGCCCTTACGCTGGGGACGGCGGCTATGGCTACACCTTC | CASSPYAGDGGYGYTF
TRBJ2-5 | TRBV21-1 | - | - | TGTGCCAGCAGCAGACGGGACAGCCAAGAGACCCAGTACTTC | CASSRRDSQETQYF
TRBJ2-3 | TRBV5-6 | - | once | TGTGCCAGCAGCTTAGGTGGCGGGACCCCAGATACGCAGTATTTT | CASSLGGGTPDTQYF
TRBJ2-6 | TRBV7-3 | - | - | TGTGCCAGCAGCCCCGACCCAGGGGTCTCTGGGGCCAACGTCCTGACTTTC | CASSPDPGVSGANVLTF
TRBJ1-5 | TRBV18 | - | - | TGTGCCAGCTCGCTAGAGTTGGGCAATCAGCCCCAGCATTTT | CASSLELGNQPQHF
TRBJ1-3 | TRBV5-4 | TRBD1 | - | TGTGCCAGCGGCCAGGGGGAAAGAAACACCATATATTTT | CASGQGERNTIYF
TRBJ1-1 | TRBV19 | - | - | TGTGCCAGTAGTATAGCGGGACGCATAACTGAAGCTTTCTTT | CASSIAGRITEAFF
TRBJ1-5 | TRBV5-1 | TRBD1 | - | TGCGCCAGCGCCCCAGGGACAGATCAGCCCCAGCATTTT | CASAPGTDQPQHF
TRBJ1-6 | TRBV6-6 | - | - | TGTGCCAGCAGCCTGCTAACAGGGAATTCACCCCTCCACTTT | CASSLLTGNSPLHF
TRBJ2-5 | TRBV7-2 | - | - | TGTGCCAGCAGCCCGTCGGGCTCCGCCCTGGAGACCCAGTACTTC | CASSPSGSALETQYF
TRBJ2-3 | TRBV19 | TRBD1 | - | TGTGCCAGTAGCTTATCAGGGGGCGCAGATACGCAGTATTTT | CASSLSGGADTQYF
TRBJ2-5 | TRBV12-3/TRBV12-4 | - | - | TGTGCCAGCAGTATCGCTGACCCAAAGACCCAGTACTTC | CASSIADPKTQYF
TRBJ2-1 | TRBV11-2 | TRBD2 | - | TGTGCCAGCAGTCTAGCGGGGGATTACAATGAGCAGTTCTTC | CASSLAGDYNEQFF
TRBJ1-5 | TRBV2 | - | - | TGTGCCAGCAGTCAACAGGGCCGGAGCAATCAGCCCCAGCATTTT | CASSQQGRSNQPQHF
TRBJ1-6 | TRBV6-1 | - | once | TGTGCCAGCAGTGAAATGGGAGGGGTTCACAGCTCCTATAATTCACCCCTCCACTTT | CASSEMGGVHSSYNSPLHF
TRBJ2-3 | TRBV19 | TRBD1 | - | TGTGCCAGTAGTTCATACAGGGGTTCTAGCACAGATACGCAGTATTTT | CASSSYRGSSTDTQYF
TRBJ2-3 | TRBV19 | TRBD2 | - | TGTGCCAGTAGTACCCGGACTAGCACTAATACGCAGTATTTT | CASSTRTSTNTQYF
TRBJ1-5 | TRBV2 | - | - | TGTGCCAGCAGTGGGGGGCCGACCAATCAGCCCCAGCATTTT | CASSGGPTNQPQHF
TRBJ2-3 | TRBV4-2 | TRBD2 | - | TGTGCCAGCAGCCAGGGTACTAGCGGGGGGGCGAGAGATACGCAGTATTTT | CASSQGTSGGARDTQYF
TRBJ1-5 | TRBV25-1 | - | - | TGTGCCAGCTGGAAGCCCGGGACCACTCGGCCCCAGCATTTT | CASWKPGTTRPQHF
TRBJ1-2 | TRBV30 | - | - | TGTGCCTGGGCAGGGTCGGGAGGGCATGGCTACACCTTC | CAWAGSGGHGYTF
TRBJ2-5 | TRBV5-5 | - | - | TGTGCCAGCAGCAGTCTTCTGGCGGGAGAGACCCAGTACTTC | CASSSLLAGETQYF
TRBJ1-5 | TRBV19 | - | - | TGTGCCAGTAGTTCTGGGCGGGGGAGAGAAAATCAGCCCCAGCATTTT | CASSSGRGRENQPQHF
TRBJ1-1 | TRBV7-9 | - | - | TGTGCCAGCAGCCCGAAGGTGGGAAACACTGAAGCTTTCTTT | CASSPKVGNTEAFF
TRBJ1-2 | TRBV5-4 | - | - | TGTGCCAGCACCTTCACGGGGCAAGGCTACACCTTC | CASTFTGQGYTF
TRBJ2-7 | TRBV11-2 | - | - | TGTGCCAGCAGCTTATCACGGGAAGGGGTCTACGAGCAGTACTTC | CASSLSREGVYEQYF
TRBJ2-7 | TRBV9 | - | once | TGTGCCAGCAGCGTCCGGGGTCATCTGGGGGAGCAGTACTTC | CASSVRGHLGEQYF
TRBJ2-1 | TRBV11-1 | TRBD2 | - | TGTGCCAGCAGCTCGGCGGGGGGGCGTAATGAGCAGTTCTTC | CASSSAGGRNEQFF
TRBJ2-1 | TRBV18 | TRBD2 | - | TGTGCCAGCTCACCGGAGGGTGTTTTAGCGGGGGGAAAGAGCTCCTACAATGAGCAGTTCTTC | CASSPEGVLAGGKSSYNEQFF
TRBJ1-1 | TRBV28 | - | - | TGTGCCAGCAGTTTGGGCAGACCAAACACTGAAGCTTTCTTT | CASSLGRPNTEAFF
TRBJ1-2 | TRBV19 | - | - | TGTGCCAGTAGCACCGCCGGGGGCAGGTATGATGGCTACACCTTC | CASSTAGGRYDGYTF
TRBJ2-7 | TRBV5-4 | - | - | TGTGCCAGCAGCTTGGAGTATTTGGGAGCGCAGTACTTC | CASSLEYLGAQYF
TRBJ1-2 | TRBV27 | - | - | TGTGCCAGCAGTTTAACAGGATTCTATGGCTACACCTTC | CASSLTGFYGYTF
TRBJ1-5 | TRBV4-1 | TRBD1 | - | TGCGCCAGCAGCCAAGATCTCTCTGGACAGGGGAGTAATCAGCCCCAGCATTTT | CASSQDLSGQGSNQPQHF
TRBJ2-7 | TRBV13 | TRBD2 | - | TGTGCCAGCAGCTTAGGTGGCGGGGGCTACGAGCAGTACTTC | CASSLGGGGYEQYF